This TCR beta chain emerged from a study of regulatory T cells in long-lasting Graves disease. Only a few counts were recorded for this clonotype. As for time point: persistent/refractory GD, antithyroid drugs over 5 years with positive TRAb. Making the TCR library involved RNA that had been extracted from PBMCs. Arm-PCR of CDR3 regions with iRepertoire HTBI primers generated TCR beta libraries. Using its own MiXCR run on the multiplex PCR reads, TCRdb lists one record per CDR3 protein. The sample contains about 460,000 distinct CDR3 sequences, roughly 23% of which appear only once. This CDR3 has 15 residues. Germline assignment: CDR1 GTSNPN and CDR2 SVGIG (reference sequence). The V and J ends lost 4 bases and 6 bases respectively, with 16 bases between them.

This chain links TRBV30 with TRBJ2-6; D ambiguous. Sequences were derived from peripheral blood mononuclear cells (PBMCs), sampled when the disease was refractory, from a patient treated with antithyroid drugs. The clonotype originates from a female donor with Graves disease. Here the CDR3 DNA reads TGTGCCTGGATCGCAGGCGGTCTGGAGGCCAACGTCCTGACTTTC. It is translated as CAWIAGGLEANVLTF.